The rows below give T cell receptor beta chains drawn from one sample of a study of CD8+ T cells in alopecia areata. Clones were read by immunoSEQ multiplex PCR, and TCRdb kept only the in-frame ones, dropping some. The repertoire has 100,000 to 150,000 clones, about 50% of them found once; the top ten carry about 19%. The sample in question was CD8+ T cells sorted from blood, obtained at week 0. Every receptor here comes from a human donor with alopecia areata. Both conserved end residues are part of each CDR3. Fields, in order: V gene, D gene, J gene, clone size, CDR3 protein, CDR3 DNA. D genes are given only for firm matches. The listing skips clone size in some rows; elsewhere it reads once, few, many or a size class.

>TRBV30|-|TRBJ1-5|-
CAWSVEDFQPQHF
TGTGCCTGGAGTGTGGAGGATTTCCAGCCCCAGCATTTT
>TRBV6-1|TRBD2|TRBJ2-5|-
CASSDWTSGVGETQYF
TGTGCCAGCAGTGACTGGACTAGCGGGGTAGGGGAGACCCAGTACTTC
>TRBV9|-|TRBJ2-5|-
CASSVVVRAGETQYF
TGTGCCAGCAGCGTAGTCGTCCGCGCCGGAGAGACCCAGTACTTC
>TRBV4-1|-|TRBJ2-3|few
CASSHLGTDTQYF
TGCGCCAGCAGCCACTTGGGCACAGATACGCAGTATTTT
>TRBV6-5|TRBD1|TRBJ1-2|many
CASSFGQEPHYGYTF
TGTGCCAGCAGTTTTGGACAGGAACCCCACTATGGCTACACCTTC
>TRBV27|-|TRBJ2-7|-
CASSAPTSSYEQYF
TGTGCCAGCAGTGCCCCCACTAGCTCCTACGAGCAGTACTTC
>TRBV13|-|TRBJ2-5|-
CASSLVPVETQYF
TGTGCCAGCAGCTTAGTACCAGTGGAGACCCAGTACTTC
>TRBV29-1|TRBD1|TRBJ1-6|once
CSAPGQGIGSPLHF
TGCAGCGCCCCGGGACAGGGTATAGGATCACCCCTCCACTTT
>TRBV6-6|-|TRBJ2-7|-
CASSLPGYEQYF
TGTGCCAGCAGCCTTCCGGGATACGAGCAGTACTTC
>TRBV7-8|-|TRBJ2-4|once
CASSLEGINIQYF
TGTGCCAGCAGCTTAGAGGGTATAAACATTCAGTACTTC
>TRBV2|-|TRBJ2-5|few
CASPLGTQYF
TGTGCCAGCCCCCTAGGGACCCAGTACTTC
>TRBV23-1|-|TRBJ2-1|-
CASSPRAGRDAYNEQFF
TGCGCCAGCAGCCCTAGGGCGGGCAGGGACGCCTACAATGAGCAGTTCTTC
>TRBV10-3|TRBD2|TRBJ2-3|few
CATQTGTTGGDTQYF
TGTGCCACCCAAACCGGGACTACCGGGGGAGATACGCAGTATTTT
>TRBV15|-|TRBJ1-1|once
CATSTPLEAREAFF
TGTGCCACCAGCACCCCGTTGGAAGCGAGAGAAGCTTTCTTT
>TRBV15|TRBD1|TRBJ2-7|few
CATSRAFGKDRVNEQYF
TGTGCCACCAGCAGGGCTTTTGGAAAGGACAGGGTCAACGAGCAGTACTTC